The source of this T cell receptor beta chain is a study of response to subunit inactivated influenza vaccine. CDR1 and CDR2 (germline): MNHEY, SVGEGT. Trimming stripped 5 bases from V and 1 base from J, with 8 bases between. The CDR3 runs to 13 residues. Whole-study findings and limits: Each seasonal influenza vaccination recruits few new T cells, the authors suggested.

Each CDR3 protein is one row after TCRdb ran MiXCR on the RT-PCR reads. In the table there are hundreds of thousands of distinct CDR3 sequences, about 8% of which are singletons. This clonotype came up many times. No antigen is known for it. The input for sequencing was PBMCs from blood, taken roughly 24 months after vaccination. The chain employs TRBV6-2 or TRBV6-3 and TRBJ1-2; D is perhaps TRBD1 (5 bases). The TCR comes from a man between 50 and 75 years old who received an inactivated influenza vaccine. The CDR3 bases are TGTGCCAGCAGTCGACAGAGTAACTATGGCTACACCTTC. Protein sequence: CASSRQSNYGYTF.